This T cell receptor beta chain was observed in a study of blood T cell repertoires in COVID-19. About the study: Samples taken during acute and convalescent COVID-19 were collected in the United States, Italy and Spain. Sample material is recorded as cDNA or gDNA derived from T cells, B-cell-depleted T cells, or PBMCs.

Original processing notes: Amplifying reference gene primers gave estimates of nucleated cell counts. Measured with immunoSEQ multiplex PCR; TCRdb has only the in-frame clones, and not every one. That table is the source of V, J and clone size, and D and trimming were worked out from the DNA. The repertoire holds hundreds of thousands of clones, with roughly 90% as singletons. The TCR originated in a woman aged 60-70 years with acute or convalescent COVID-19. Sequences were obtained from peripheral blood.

The CDR3 DNA follows: TGTGCCTGGAGTGGGTTAGCGGGAGGAGGGACAGATACGCAGTATTTT. Protein: CAWSGLAGGGTDTQYF. V usage is TRBV30 and J usage is TRBJ2-3; 10 bases are a match to TRBD2. Looked up from germline, CDR1 is GTSNPN and CDR2 is SVGIG (reference sequence). CDR3 length: 16 amino acids. V was clipped by 1 base and J by 3 bases; unmatched bases: 7.